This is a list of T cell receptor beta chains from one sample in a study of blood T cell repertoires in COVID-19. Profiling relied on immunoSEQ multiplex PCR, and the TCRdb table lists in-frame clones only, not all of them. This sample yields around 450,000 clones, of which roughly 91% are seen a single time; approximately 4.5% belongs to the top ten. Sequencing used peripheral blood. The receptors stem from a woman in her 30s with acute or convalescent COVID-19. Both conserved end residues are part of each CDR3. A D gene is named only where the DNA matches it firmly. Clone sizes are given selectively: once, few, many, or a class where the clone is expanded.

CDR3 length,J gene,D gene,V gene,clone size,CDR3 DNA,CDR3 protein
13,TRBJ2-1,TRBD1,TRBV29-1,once,TGCAGCATACGACAGGGGACCTCCGATGAGCAGTTCTTC,CSIRQGTSDEQFF
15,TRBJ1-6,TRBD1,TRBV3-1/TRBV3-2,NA,TGTGCCAGCAGAGAAACGGACAGGGGAGATTCACCCCTCCACTTT,CASRETDRGDSPLHF
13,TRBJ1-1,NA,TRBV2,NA,TGTGCCAGCATCAAAGACTCGGGGACTGAAGCTTTCTTT,CASIKDSGTEAFF
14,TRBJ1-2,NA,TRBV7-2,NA,TGTGCCAGCAGCCCCTACTCGGGGGGGGATGGCTACACCTTC,CASSPYSGGDGYTF
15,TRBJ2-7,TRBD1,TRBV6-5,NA,TGTGCCAGCAGTATGGGGGACAGGTCCGTCTACGAGCAGTACTTC,CASSMGDRSVYEQYF
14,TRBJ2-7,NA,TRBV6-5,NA,TGTGCCAGCACCAAAGGGACATCCTCCTACGAGCAGTACTTC,CASTKGTSSYEQYF
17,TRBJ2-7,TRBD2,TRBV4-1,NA,TGCGCCAGCAGCCAAGAAGGTAGCGGGGGCCGAATCGACGAGCAGTACTTC,CASSQEGSGGRIDEQYF
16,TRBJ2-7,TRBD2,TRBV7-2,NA,TGTGCCAGCAGCTTAGAGGGGACTAGCGGGATTTACGAGCAGTACTTC,CASSLEGTSGIYEQYF
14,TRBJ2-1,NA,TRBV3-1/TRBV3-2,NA,TGTGCCAGCAGCCAAGTAGGAGGGAACAATGAGCAGTTCTTC,CASSQVGGNNEQFF
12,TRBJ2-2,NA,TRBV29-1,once,TGCAGCGTTCCGACTTCTACCGGGGAGCTGTTTTTT,CSVPTSTGELFF
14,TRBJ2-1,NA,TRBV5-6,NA,TGTGCCAGCAGCTGGGGGGACAGAAACAATGAGCAGTTCTTC,CASSWGDRNNEQFF
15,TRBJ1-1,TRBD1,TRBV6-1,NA,TGTGCCAGCAGTGAAGAGGGGACAGGGAACACTGAAGCTTTCTTT,CASSEEGTGNTEAFF
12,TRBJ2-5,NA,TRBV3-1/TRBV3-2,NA,TGTGCCAGCAGTCCACATCAAGAGACCCAGTACTTC,CASSPHQETQYF
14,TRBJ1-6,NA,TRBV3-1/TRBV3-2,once,TGTGCCAGCAGCCAGGGCCGCGCGAATTCACCCCTCCACTTT,CASSQGRANSPLHF
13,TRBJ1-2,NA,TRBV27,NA,TGTGCCAGCAGCCGAACAGGGCTCGGGGGCTACACCTTC,CASSRTGLGGYTF
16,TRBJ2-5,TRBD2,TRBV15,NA,TGTGCCACCTCTCTACTAGCGGGGGGACACCAAGAGACCCAGTACTTC,CATSLLAGGHQETQYF
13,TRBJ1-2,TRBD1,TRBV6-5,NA,TGTGCCAGCAGGACAGGGGTCCCCTATGGCTACACCTTC,CASRTGVPYGYTF
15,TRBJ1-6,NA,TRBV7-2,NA,TGTGCCAGCAGCTTGGGGGGTAGGCTAAATTCACCCCTCCACTTT,CASSLGGRLNSPLHF
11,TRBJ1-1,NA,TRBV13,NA,TGTGCCAGCAGCTTGGAGGGGGAAGCTTTCTTT,CASSLEGEAFF
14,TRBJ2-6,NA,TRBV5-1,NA,TGCGCCAGCAGCTCGACAACTGGGGCCAACGTCCTGACTTTC,CASSSTTGANVLTF
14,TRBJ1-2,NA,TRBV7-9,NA,TGTGCCAGCAGCTACGAGACAGCTAACTATGGCTACACCTTC,CASSYETANYGYTF
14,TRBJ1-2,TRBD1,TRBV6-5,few,TGTGCCAGCACCGTTCACAGGGACAGCTATGGCTACACCTTC,CASTVHRDSYGYTF
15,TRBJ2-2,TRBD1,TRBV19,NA,TGTGCCAGTACCCGAGACAGGGTAGGCACCGGGGAGCTGTTTTTT,CASTRDRVGTGELFF
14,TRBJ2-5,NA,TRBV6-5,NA,TGTGCCAGCCTCCCGGTAGCAGTAGGAGAGACCCAGTACTTC,CASLPVAVGETQYF
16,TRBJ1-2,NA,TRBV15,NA,TGTGCCACCAGCAGAGGCCTGGGAGGATCCTTGAACGGCTACACCTTC,CATSRGLGGSLNGYTF
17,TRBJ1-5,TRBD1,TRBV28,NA,TGTGCCAGCGAAGGGACAGGGGGCTATAGAAGCAATCAGCCCCAGCATTTT,CASEGTGGYRSNQPQHF
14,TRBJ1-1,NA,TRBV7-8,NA,TGTGCCAGCAGCCAGAATACAGGGTACACTGAAGCTTTCTTT,CASSQNTGYTEAFF
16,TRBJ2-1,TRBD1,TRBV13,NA,TGTGCCAGCAGCTTAGGTTACAGGGGAACCCACAATGAGCAGTTCTTC,CASSLGYRGTHNEQFF
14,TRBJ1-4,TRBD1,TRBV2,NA,TGTGCCAGCAGAGTACAGGGGGGGGTTGAAAAACTGTTTTTT,CASRVQGGVEKLFF
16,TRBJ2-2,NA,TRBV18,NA,TGTGCCAGCTCACCTTCCGACAGGACCAACACCGGGGAGCTGTTTTTT,CASSPSDRTNTGELFF
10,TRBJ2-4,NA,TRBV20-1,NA,TGCAGTGCTGCAGACAGGTCTCAGTACTTC,CSAADRSQYF
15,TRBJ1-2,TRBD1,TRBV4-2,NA,TGTGCCAGCAGCCAAGAGACAGGGTACAACTATGGCTACACCTTC,CASSQETGYNYGYTF
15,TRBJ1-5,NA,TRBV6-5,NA,TGTGCCAGCAGTCCTATGACAGAGATCAATCAGCCCCAGCATTTT,CASSPMTEINQPQHF
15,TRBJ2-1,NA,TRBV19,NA,TGTGCCAGTAGTCCGACTAGTATTGGCACAGATGAGCAGTTCTTC,CASSPTSIGTDEQFF
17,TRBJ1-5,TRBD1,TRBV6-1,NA,TGTGCCAGCAGTGAAATTATCGACAGGGGCGGCAACCAGCCCCAGCATTTT,CASSEIIDRGGNQPQHF
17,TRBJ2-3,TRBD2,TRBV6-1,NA,TGTGCCAGCAGTGAACTTTTAGCGGGGGGGCCCACAGATACGCAGTATTTT,CASSELLAGGPTDTQYF
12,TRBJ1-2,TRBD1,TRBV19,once,TGTGCCAGCTACAGGGGTACGGTTGGCTACACCTTC,CASYRGTVGYTF
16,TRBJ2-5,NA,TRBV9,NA,TGTGCCAGCAGCGTAGGGATACGGGACAACCAAGAGACCCAGTACTTC,CASSVGIRDNQETQYF
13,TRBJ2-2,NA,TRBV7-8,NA,TGTGCCAGCAGCTTAGCGCGGGCGGGGGAGCTGTTTTTT,CASSLARAGELFF
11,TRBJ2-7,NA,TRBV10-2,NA,TGCGCCAGCAAGCAAAACTACGAGCAGTACTTC,CASKQNYEQYF
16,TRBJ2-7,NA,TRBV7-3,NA,TGTGCCAGCAGGTACAGCCCTTCGGGAGCCTTGTACGAGCAGTACTTC,CASRYSPSGALYEQYF
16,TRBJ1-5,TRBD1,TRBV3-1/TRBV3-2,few,TGTGCCAGCAGCCATGGGACAGGGTATAGCAATCAGCCCCAGCATTTT,CASSHGTGYSNQPQHF
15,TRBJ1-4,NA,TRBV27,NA,TGTGCCAGCAGTTTATTCCGGGGTGGGGATGAAAAACTGTTTTTT,CASSLFRGGDEKLFF
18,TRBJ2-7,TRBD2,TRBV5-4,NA,TGTGCCAGCAGCGCCGGGTGGGGTAGCGGGGGTAACTCCTACGAGCAGTACTTC,CASSAGWGSGGNSYEQYF
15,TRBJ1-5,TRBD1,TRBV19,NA,TGTGCCAGTAGTATTACAGGGGGAGGCAATCAGCCCCAGCATTTT,CASSITGGGNQPQHF
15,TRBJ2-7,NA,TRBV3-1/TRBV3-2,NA,TGTGCCAGCAGCCAAGCACCAGGGGAACTTTACGAGCAGTACTTC,CASSQAPGELYEQYF
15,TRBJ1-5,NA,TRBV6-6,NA,TGTGCCAGCAGTTACGATTTGAGGTTAGATCAGCCCCAGCATTTT,CASSYDLRLDQPQHF
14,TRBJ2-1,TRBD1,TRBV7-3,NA,TGTGCCAGCAGCTACGGGACAGGGAACAATGAGCAGTTCTTC,CASSYGTGNNEQFF
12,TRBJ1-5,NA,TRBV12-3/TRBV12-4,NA,TGTGCCAGCAGTTTTCTAGGTCAGCCCCAGCATTTT,CASSFLGQPQHF
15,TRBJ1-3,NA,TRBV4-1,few,TGCGCCAGCAGCCAAGTGGCGGGCTCTGGAAACACCATATATTTT,CASSQVAGSGNTIYF
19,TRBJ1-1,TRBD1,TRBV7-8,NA,TGTGCCAGCAGCTTAGCGTTGGTATGGGGGGACAGGGGGGACACTGAAGCTTTCTTT,CASSLALVWGDRGDTEAFF
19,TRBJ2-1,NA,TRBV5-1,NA,TGCGCCAGCAGCCGTCCGGTGGGGGGTCACGCGCGCTCCTACAATGAGCAGTTCTTC,CASSRPVGGHARSYNEQFF
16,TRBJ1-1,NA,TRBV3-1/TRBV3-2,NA,TGTGCCAGCAGCCAAGATGTGGCGGGCGTGAACACTGAAGCTTTCTTT,CASSQDVAGVNTEAFF
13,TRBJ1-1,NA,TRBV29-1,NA,TGCAGCTCCTCACGGGGGTTGAACACTGAAGCTTTCTTT,CSSSRGLNTEAFF
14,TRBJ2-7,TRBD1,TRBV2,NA,TGTGCCAGCAGCGATGGACAGGGAGTAAGCGAGCAGTACTTC,CASSDGQGVSEQYF
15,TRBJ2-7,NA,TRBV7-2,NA,TGTGCCAGCAGCCCAGGACAGTGGGCCTCCTACGAGCAGTACTTC,CASSPGQWASYEQYF
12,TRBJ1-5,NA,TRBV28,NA,TGTGCCAGCAGACAGGTCCCGAGGCCCCAGCATTTT,CASRQVPRPQHF
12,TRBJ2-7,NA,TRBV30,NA,TGTGCCTGGGGCAGGTCCTCCTACGAGCAGTACTTC,CAWGRSSYEQYF
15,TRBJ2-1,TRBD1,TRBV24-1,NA,TGTGCCACCAGGGGCCCGGGACAGGGAGGTAATGAGCAGTTCTTC,CATRGPGQGGNEQFF